A selection of T cell receptor beta chains follows, all from one sample in a study of blood T cell repertoires in COVID-19. Sequenced by immunoSEQ multiplex PCR; TCRdb stores in-frame clones only, minus some. The repertoire consists of approximately 140,000 clones, with about 83% occurring once and the leading ten covering roughly 4%. Sequenced input: peripheral blood. The receptors were gathered from a woman in her forties with acute or convalescent COVID-19. Each CDR3 is given with its conserved first and last residue. Fields, in order: D gene, J gene, clone size, V gene, CDR3 protein, CDR3 DNA. A D gene is named only where the DNA matches it firmly. The size entry is marked missing in some rows and otherwise reads once, few, many or a size class.

d_gene: TRBD1
j_gene: TRBJ1-4
abundance: .
v_gene: TRBV7-9
CDR3aa: CASSWDSANEKLFF
CDR3nt: TGTGCCAGCAGCTGGGACAGCGCTAATGAAAAACTGTTTTTT

d_gene: .
j_gene: TRBJ2-2
abundance: .
v_gene: TRBV5-1
CDR3aa: CASSSRGTYHTGELFF
CDR3nt: TGCGCCAGCAGCTCGCGGGGGACATACCACACCGGGGAGCTGTTTTTT

d_gene: .
j_gene: TRBJ1-1
abundance: .
v_gene: TRBV30
CDR3aa: CAWSQGGTEAFF
CDR3nt: TGTGCCTGGAGTCAAGGGGGCACTGAAGCTTTCTTT

d_gene: .
j_gene: TRBJ1-2
abundance: .
v_gene: TRBV21-1
CDR3aa: CASSKARQKYGYTF
CDR3nt: TGTGCCAGCAGCAAAGCTAGACAGAAATATGGCTACACCTTC

d_gene: .
j_gene: TRBJ2-1
abundance: .
v_gene: TRBV2
CDR3aa: CATRQVPYNEQFF
CDR3nt: TGTGCCACCAGACAGGTCCCCTACAATGAGCAGTTCTTC

d_gene: TRBD2
j_gene: TRBJ2-3
abundance: .
v_gene: TRBV19
CDR3aa: CASRLAGSDTQYF
CDR3nt: TGTGCCAGCCGACTAGCGGGGTCAGATACGCAGTATTTT

d_gene: .
j_gene: TRBJ1-1
abundance: .
v_gene: TRBV2
CDR3aa: CARQLPDTEAFF
CDR3nt: TGTGCCAGACAGCTTCCCGACACTGAAGCTTTCTTT

d_gene: .
j_gene: TRBJ2-1
abundance: .
v_gene: TRBV6-2/TRBV6-3
CDR3aa: CASSDKRYEQFF
CDR3nt: TGTGCCAGCAGTGATAAGAGGTATGAGCAGTTCTTC

d_gene: TRBD1
j_gene: TRBJ2-7
abundance: once
v_gene: TRBV2
CDR3aa: CASQKGQVPYEQYF
CDR3nt: TGTGCCAGCCAAAAGGGACAGGTTCCCTACGAGCAGTACTTC

d_gene: TRBD2
j_gene: TRBJ2-1
abundance: .
v_gene: TRBV14
CDR3aa: CASSQVPGTRLNNEQFF
CDR3nt: TGTGCCAGCAGCCAAGTCCCCGGGACTAGACTAAACAATGAGCAGTTCTTC

d_gene: .
j_gene: TRBJ1-1
abundance: .
v_gene: TRBV5-6
CDR3aa: CASSLQGSNTEAFF
CDR3nt: TGTGCCAGCAGCTTACAGGGTTCGAACACTGAAGCTTTCTTT

d_gene: .
j_gene: TRBJ1-1
abundance: .
v_gene: TRBV10-3
CDR3aa: CAILREAWGNTEAFF
CDR3nt: TGTGCCATTCTCAGGGAAGCATGGGGAAACACTGAAGCTTTCTTT

d_gene: .
j_gene: TRBJ1-2
abundance: .
v_gene: TRBV9
CDR3aa: CASSNGQTSYGYTF
CDR3nt: TGTGCCAGCAGCAACGGACAGACGAGCTATGGCTACACCTTC

d_gene: .
j_gene: TRBJ2-7
abundance: .
v_gene: TRBV4-2
CDR3aa: CASSQDKGEGRYEQYF
CDR3nt: TGTGCCAGCAGCCAAGATAAGGGGGAGGGCCGCTACGAGCAGTACTTC

d_gene: .
j_gene: TRBJ1-5
abundance: .
v_gene: TRBV2
CDR3aa: CASRSGGASNQPQHF
CDR3nt: TGTGCCAGCAGGTCGGGAGGGGCTAGCAATCAGCCCCAGCATTTT

d_gene: .
j_gene: TRBJ1-4
abundance: .
v_gene: TRBV7-2
CDR3aa: CASRGDNNEKLFF
CDR3nt: TGTGCCAGCAGAGGAGATAATAATGAAAAACTGTTTTTT

d_gene: TRBD1
j_gene: TRBJ1-3
abundance: .
v_gene: TRBV7-9
CDR3aa: CASSLVPGQGSGNTIYF
CDR3nt: TGTGCCAGCAGCTTAGTGCCGGGACAGGGCTCTGGAAACACCATATATTTT

d_gene: .
j_gene: TRBJ1-6
abundance: .
v_gene: TRBV24-1
CDR3aa: CATSDYLNPSRLPNSPLHF
CDR3nt: TGTGCCACCAGTGATTACCTTAATCCTTCCAGATTGCCTAATTCACCCCTCCACTTT

d_gene: TRBD1
j_gene: TRBJ1-2
abundance: .
v_gene: TRBV24-1
CDR3aa: CATSVSGRGFYGYTF
CDR3nt: TGTGCCACCAGTGTATCGGGCAGGGGGTTTTATGGCTACACCTTC

d_gene: .
j_gene: TRBJ1-5
abundance: .
v_gene: TRBV4-2
CDR3aa: CASSHLQGLAQHF
CDR3nt: TGTGCCAGCAGCCACCTCCAAGGACTGGCCCAGCATTTT

d_gene: .
j_gene: TRBJ1-4
abundance: .
v_gene: TRBV2
CDR3aa: CASRSGRGPVDEKLFF
CDR3nt: TGTGCCAGCCGAAGTGGTAGGGGCCCGGTCGATGAAAAACTGTTTTTT

d_gene: .
j_gene: TRBJ1-1
abundance: once
v_gene: TRBV27
CDR3aa: CASSRRTTVTQAFF
CDR3nt: TGTGCCAGCAGTCGACGAACGACAGTGACGCAGGCTTTCTTT

d_gene: .
j_gene: TRBJ2-2
abundance: .
v_gene: TRBV12-3/TRBV12-4
CDR3aa: CASSSTGLGELFF
CDR3nt: TGTGCCAGCAGCTCCACAGGGTTGGGGGAGCTGTTTTTT

d_gene: .
j_gene: TRBJ1-3
abundance: .
v_gene: TRBV4-1
CDR3aa: CASSQTAARAGNTIYF
CDR3nt: TGCGCCAGCAGCCAAACCGCCGCCCGGGCTGGAAACACCATATATTTT

d_gene: TRBD1
j_gene: TRBJ2-3
abundance: .
v_gene: TRBV18
CDR3aa: CASSPEEVRTGDTQYF
CDR3nt: TGTGCCAGCTCACCCGAGGAAGTACGGACAGGGGATACGCAGTATTTT

d_gene: .
j_gene: TRBJ2-3
abundance: .
v_gene: TRBV30
CDR3aa: CAWSRGDTDTQYF
CDR3nt: TGTGCCTGGAGTCGAGGAGACACAGATACGCAGTATTTT

d_gene: .
j_gene: TRBJ2-7
abundance: .
v_gene: TRBV27
CDR3aa: CASSSSQGTLYEQYF
CDR3nt: TGTGCCAGCAGTTCCTCCCAGGGTACCCTCTACGAGCAGTACTTC

d_gene: .
j_gene: TRBJ1-1
abundance: .
v_gene: TRBV29-1
CDR3aa: CSFRRNTEAFF
CDR3nt: TGCAGCTTCCGTAGGAACACTGAAGCTTTCTTT

d_gene: TRBD2
j_gene: TRBJ2-3
abundance: .
v_gene: TRBV6-4
CDR3aa: CASSATSGGTDTQYF
CDR3nt: TGTGCCAGCAGCGCGACTAGCGGGGGCACAGATACGCAGTATTTT

d_gene: .
j_gene: TRBJ1-3
abundance: .
v_gene: TRBV7-3
CDR3aa: CASSPGPSSGNTIYF
CDR3nt: TGTGCCAGCAGCCCGGGTCCTTCCTCTGGAAACACCATATATTTT

d_gene: TRBD2
j_gene: TRBJ2-1
abundance: .
v_gene: TRBV6-1
CDR3aa: CASSELEIREGPYNEQFF
CDR3nt: TGTGCCAGCAGTGAACTGGAGATTCGGGAGGGACCCTACAATGAGCAGTTCTTC

d_gene: .
j_gene: TRBJ2-2
abundance: .
v_gene: TRBV28
CDR3aa: CASSSPGATGELFF
CDR3nt: TGTGCCAGCAGTTCCCCTGGGGCAACCGGGGAGCTGTTTTTT

d_gene: .
j_gene: TRBJ1-1
abundance: .
v_gene: TRBV5-6
CDR3aa: CASSLVGATQLTEAFF
CDR3nt: TGTGCCAGCAGCTTGGTAGGGGCCACACAACTTACTGAAGCTTTCTTT

d_gene: TRBD1
j_gene: TRBJ1-2
abundance: .
v_gene: TRBV9
CDR3aa: CASSVTPRGDGYTF
CDR3nt: TGTGCCAGCAGCGTAACCCCCAGGGGGGATGGCTACACCTTC

d_gene: .
j_gene: TRBJ1-1
abundance: .
v_gene: TRBV5-4
CDR3aa: CASSTGGSLLTEAFF
CDR3nt: TGTGCCAGCAGCACCGGGGGTTCTCTTTTGACTGAAGCTTTCTTT

d_gene: TRBD1
j_gene: TRBJ1-5
abundance: once
v_gene: TRBV7-8
CDR3aa: CASSLAVTGHNQPQHF
CDR3nt: TGTGCCAGCAGCTTAGCGGTGACAGGGCATAATCAGCCCCAGCATTTT

d_gene: .
j_gene: TRBJ1-2
abundance: .
v_gene: TRBV5-4
CDR3aa: CASSLGVYGYTF
CDR3nt: TGTGCCAGCAGCCTGGGCGTCTATGGCTACACCTTC

d_gene: TRBD1
j_gene: TRBJ1-1
abundance: .
v_gene: TRBV7-2
CDR3aa: CASSPYRGYAEAFF
CDR3nt: TGTGCCAGCAGCCCCTACAGGGGTTACGCTGAAGCTTTCTTT

d_gene: .
j_gene: TRBJ1-1
abundance: .
v_gene: TRBV6-2/TRBV6-3
CDR3aa: CASSWGGTEAFF
CDR3nt: TGTGCCAGCAGCTGGGGAGGCACTGAAGCTTTCTTT

d_gene: .
j_gene: TRBJ2-1
abundance: .
v_gene: TRBV10-3
CDR3aa: CAMGRDNEQFF
CDR3nt: TGTGCCATGGGCAGAGACAATGAGCAGTTCTTC

d_gene: .
j_gene: TRBJ2-5
abundance: .
v_gene: TRBV5-1
CDR3aa: CASSRDRSQETQYF
CDR3nt: TGCGCCAGCAGCCGCGACAGGAGCCAAGAGACCCAGTACTTC

d_gene: .
j_gene: TRBJ1-3
abundance: .
v_gene: TRBV10-3
CDR3aa: CAISEKEASSGNTIYF
CDR3nt: TGTGCCATCAGTGAGAAGGAGGCGAGCTCTGGAAACACCATATATTTT

d_gene: TRBD1
j_gene: TRBJ1-2
abundance: .
v_gene: TRBV9
CDR3aa: CASAPDRGYVGYTF
CDR3nt: TGTGCCAGCGCCCCAGACAGGGGATACGTAGGCTACACCTTC

d_gene: TRBD1
j_gene: TRBJ1-1
abundance: .
v_gene: TRBV7-2
CDR3aa: CASSNRGRSTDTEAFF
CDR3nt: TGTGCCAGCAGCAACAGGGGGCGGTCTACTGACACTGAAGCTTTCTTT

d_gene: TRBD2
j_gene: TRBJ2-3
abundance: .
v_gene: TRBV6-6
CDR3aa: CASSSGLATTDTQYF
CDR3nt: TGTGCCAGCAGCTCGGGACTAGCGACCACAGATACGCAGTATTTT

d_gene: .
j_gene: TRBJ1-2
abundance: .
v_gene: TRBV7-6
CDR3aa: CASSSGQNYGYTF
CDR3nt: TGTGCCAGCAGCTCGGGACAAAACTATGGCTACACCTTC

d_gene: .
j_gene: TRBJ2-7
abundance: .
v_gene: TRBV7-6
CDR3aa: CASSLANRDYEQYF
CDR3nt: TGTGCCAGCAGCTTAGCGAACAGGGACTACGAGCAGTACTTC

d_gene: .
j_gene: TRBJ1-2
abundance: .
v_gene: TRBV6-4
CDR3aa: CATSAGGAVNGYTF
CDR3nt: TGTGCCACCTCCGCTGGAGGGGCGGTTAATGGCTACACCTTC

d_gene: TRBD2
j_gene: TRBJ2-5
abundance: .
v_gene: TRBV19
CDR3aa: CASSSGVAGETQYF
CDR3nt: TGTGCCAGTAGTAGTGGAGTAGCGGGAGAGACCCAGTACTTC

d_gene: TRBD2
j_gene: TRBJ2-7
abundance: .
v_gene: TRBV6-2/TRBV6-3
CDR3aa: CASSYSRLAGDYEQYF
CDR3nt: TGTGCCAGCAGTTACTCTCGGCTAGCGGGGGACTACGAGCAGTACTTC

d_gene: .
j_gene: TRBJ1-1
abundance: .
v_gene: TRBV29-1
CDR3aa: CSVIQVINTEAFF
CDR3nt: TGCAGCGTTATACAAGTCATAAACACTGAAGCTTTCTTT

d_gene: .
j_gene: TRBJ1-1
abundance: .
v_gene: TRBV6-2/TRBV6-3
CDR3aa: CASSSIDSGENTEAFF
CDR3nt: TGTGCCAGCAGTTCCATTGACAGTGGGGAGAACACTGAAGCTTTCTTT